This entry lists 31 T cell receptor beta chains sequenced from one sample in a study of shared clonotypes between healthy human individuals. The naive CD8 population came from CD45RO-negative cells selected for CCR7, without terminally differentiated effector memory CD45RA+ cells. This table comes from immunoSEQ multiplex PCR, and its TCRdb copy is limited to in-frame clones, with some not included. This sample yields 1.5 million to 2.5 million clones, of which 85% to 95% are seen a single time; more than 0.9% belongs to the top ten. What was sequenced was naive CD8+ T cells sorted from blood. The receptors originated from a man aged 18 to 35 in good health.

The V and J genes are TRBV4-1 and TRBJ1-4; D gene ambiguous. V lost 0 bases to trimming and J lost 6 bases, with 8 bases between them. CDR3 length: 14 residues. Germline V CDR1 and CDR2: MGHRA, YSYEKL. The CDR3 region is CASSQDRRDEKLFF. The DNA of the CDR3 is TGCGCCAGCAGCCAAGATCGGAGGGATGAAAAACTGTTTTTT.

The chain recombines TRBV27 with TRBJ2-2; 8 bases match TRBD1. CDR3 length: 14 amino acids. Germline lookup yields CDR1 MNHEY and CDR2 SMNVEV (reference sequence). Trimming at V came to 6 bases and at J to 10 bases, leaving 10 bases not matched to a gene. DNA of the CDR3: TGTGCCAGCAGGTTCCAGGGGGCCCCAGAGGAGCTGTTTTTT. Encoded protein: CASRFQGAPEELFF.

The chain recombines TRBV19 with TRBJ2-1; 11 bases map to TRBD2. Germline assignment: CDR1 LNHDA and CDR2 SQIVND (reference sequence). The CDR3 has 15 residues. V lost 3 bases and J lost 7; bases outside the gene matches: 5. As DNA, the CDR3 is TGTGCCAGTAGTATCCCCCCTAGCGGGAGGAATGAGCAGTTCTTC. Translation: CASSIPPSGRNEQFF.

The V and J genes are TRBV13 and TRBJ2-5, with 9 bases lining up with TRBD1. This CDR3 comprises 12 residues. Trimming cost V 6 bases and J 5 bases; bases outside gene matches: 1. Germline loops: CDR1 PRHDT, CDR2 FYEKMQ (reference sequence). The CDR3 region is CASRGQGETQYF. CDR3 coding DNA: TGTGCCAGCAGGGGACAGGGCGAGACCCAGTACTTC.

The V call is TRBV19, the J call TRBJ1-2, with TRBD1 matching 11 bases. V lost 6 bases, J lost 3 bases, and 3 bases stayed unmatched. Per the germline V gene, CDR1 is LNHDA and CDR2 is SQIVND (reference sequence). This CDR3 has 14 amino acids. CDR3 loop: CASRDRGQDYGYTF. CDR3 bases: TGTGCCAGTAGGGACAGGGGGCAGGACTATGGCTACACCTTC.

V is TRBV18 and J is TRBJ2-7; tentative D call: TRBD2 (6 bases). V lost 1 base to trimming and J lost 4 bases, with 11 bases between them. The germline V gene has CDR1 KGHSH and CDR2 LQKENI. The CDR3 loop spans 14 amino acids. The CDR3 is CASSPQGGEYEQYF. DNA of the CDR3: TGTGCCAGCTCACCACAAGGAGGGGAGTACGAGCAGTACTTC. The full variable domain, rest sourced from reference TRBV18 and TRBJ2-7, is NAGVMQNPRHLVRRRGQEARLRCSPMKGHSHVYWYRQLPEEGLKFMVYLQKENIIDESGMPKERFSAEFPKEGPSILRIQQVVRGDSAAYFCASSPQGGEYEQYFGPGTRLTVT.

V gene TRBV25-1 combines with J gene TRBJ1-1; D unclear. Germline loops: CDR1 MGHDK, CDR2 SYGVNS. With 1 base removed from V and 7 bases from J, the gap between germline ends came to 19 bases. The CDR3 consists of 16 residues. The CDR3 protein is CASSESTAGSGFEAFF. CDR3 nucleotides: TGTGCCAGCAGTGAATCTACTGCTGGCAGCGGATTTGAAGCTTTCTTT.

The V gene is TRBV7-6, the J gene TRBJ2-1; D remains unclear. Germline CDR1 is SGHVS and CDR2 is FNYEAQ. This CDR3 has 16 residues. Deletions cut 5 bases from V and 7 bases from J, with 21 bases between. In nucleotides, the CDR3 is TGTGCCAGCAGCCCGCATCCGGGCGAATACTTAAATGAGCAGTTCTTC. Translated, it gives CASSPHPGEYLNEQFF.

The J gene is TRBJ2-5, the V gene TRBV11-2; a weak D match, TRBD2 (5 bases). The CDR3 is made up of 16 amino acids. CDR1 SGHAT and CDR2 FQNNGV come from the germline V gene. V lost 8 bases and J 1 base, leaving 20 bases between the germline ends. In DNA form, the CDR3 reads TGTGCCAGCGGACTTTGGGGAGCGGACCCCCAAGAGACCCAGTACTTC. As protein: CASGLWGADPQETQYF.

This sequence joins TRBV11-2 and TRBJ1-2, with D possibly TRBD1 on 6 matching bases. From germline, CDR1 is SGHAT and CDR2 FQNNGV. Trimming pared 2 bases from V and 2 bases from J, leaving 15 bases between. This CDR3 is built from 16 residues. This CDR3 is CASSLIGVGGNYGYTF. In nucleotides, the CDR3 is TGTGCCAGCAGCTTAATCGGGGTAGGGGGGAACTATGGCTACACCTTC.

With respect to this clone: Other nucleotide sequences in the sample specify the same CDR3. The chain carries TRBV19 and TRBJ2-2; the D is unclear. The CDR3 is 13 amino acids. The germline gives CDR1 LNHDA, CDR2 SQIVND (reference sequence). V lost 1 base and J lost 5, with 5 bases in between. The CDR3 loop is CASSIASTGELFF. In DNA, the CDR3 is TGTGCCAGTAGTATAGCAAGTACCGGGGAGCTGTTTTTT.

The V and J genes are TRBV7-9 and TRBJ2-7, with D uncertain. The CDR3 runs to 13 residues. Per the germline V gene, CDR1 is SEHNR and CDR2 is FQNEAQ (reference sequence). V was trimmed by 6 bases and J by 3 bases, leaving 12 bases between them. CDR3 sequence (DNA): TGTGCCAGCAGTGCGGTCCCCTACTACGAGCAGTACTTC. This encodes CASSAVPYYEQYF.

V gene TRBV7-3 combines with J gene TRBJ2-3; D ambiguous. V was pared by 5 bases and J by 1 base, with 7 bases between. Per germline, CDR1 SGHTA and CDR2 FQGTGA. There are 13 residues in the CDR3. This chain's CDR3 is CASSQDGTDTQYF. DNA for the CDR3: TGTGCCAGCAGCCAGGACGGCACAGATACGCAGTATTTT. The full variable domain, its missing parts supplied by reference TRBV7-3 and TRBJ2-3, is GAGVSQTPSNKVTEKGKYVELRCDPISGHTALYWYRQSLGQGPEFLIYFQGTGAADDSGLPNDRFFAVRPEGSVSTLKIQRTERGDSAVYLCASSQDGTDTQYFGPGTRLTVL.

This clone showed up just once. J is TRBJ1-5 and V is TRBV7-9; a possible D gene is TRBD1 (5 bases). Germline CDR1 reads SEHNR; CDR2 reads FQNEAQ (reference sequence). This CDR3 has 13 amino acids. V was clipped by 1 base and J by 12 bases, with 13 bases between them. CDR3 sequence: CASSLGDRSLQHF. The CDR3 nucleotides are TGTGCCAGCAGCTTAGGGGACCGCTCCCTCCAGCATTTT.

On this clone: The sample carries other DNA sequences with the same CDR3. The J gene is TRBJ2-1, the V gene TRBV27; TRBD2 is a possible D gene (6 bases). The ends were cut back, 3 bases at V and 1 base at J, with 10 bases in the middle. This CDR3 is 15 amino acids long. CDR1 and CDR2 (germline): MNHEY, SMNVEV (reference sequence). The CDR3 sequence: CASSLRGPSYNEQFF. In DNA, the CDR3 is TGTGCCAGCAGTTTGCGGGGCCCTTCCTACAATGAGCAGTTCTTC.

The chain employs TRBV6-1 and TRBJ2-1, with D tentatively TRBD2 (5 bases). From germline, CDR1 is MNHNS and CDR2 SASEGT. The CDR3 length is 15 residues. V lost 6 bases, J lost 3 bases, and 15 bases lay in between. The CDR3 DNA sequence: TGTGCCAGCAGGGTTGGGAGCCTCCTCTACAATGAGCAGTTCTTC. Its protein product is CASRVGSLLYNEQFF.

This clone was seen just once. The V and J genes are TRBV9 and TRBJ1-5, with 7 bases fitting TRBD1. The germline CDR1 and CDR2 sequences are SGDLS and YYNGEE. CDR3 length equals 15 residues. The junction had 7 bases not matched to a gene; V was cut back by 3 bases and J by 4 bases. The CDR3, as DNA: TGTGCCAGCAGCGAGGGAGGGGGACAGAATCAGCCCCAGCATTTT. It specifies CASSEGGGQNQPQHF.

V is TRBV6-5 and J is TRBJ2-2; the D gene is possibly TRBD1 (5 bases). Trimming shortened V by 2 bases and J by 0 bases, and 10 bases separated the two germline ends. The CDR3 totals 16 residues. From germline, CDR1 is MNHEY and CDR2 SVGAGI. The CDR3 is CASSYRGLPNTGELFF. CDR3 coding DNA: TGTGCCAGCAGTTACAGGGGCCTACCGAACACCGGGGAGCTGTTTTTT.

This rearrangement joins TRBV27 to TRBJ2-7; 10 nucleotides line up with TRBD2. The CDR3 length is 17 residues. Germline V gene sequence: CDR1 MNHEY, CDR2 SMNVEV (reference sequence). V trimming: 5 bases; J trimming: 3 bases; junction bases outside the gene matches: 13. The CDR3 reads CASSQVIAGGAIYEQYF. CDR3 DNA sequence: TGTGCCAGCAGTCAAGTGATAGCGGGAGGAGCGATCTACGAGCAGTACTTC.

As for this clone: This same CDR3 is encoded by further DNA sequences in the sample. This chain joins TRBV27 and TRBJ1-4, with D maybe TRBD1 (6 bases). V dropped 2 bases and J dropped 5 bases, with 9 bases sitting between them. The CDR3 covers 14 residues. Germline CDR1 reads MNHEY; CDR2 reads SMNVEV (reference sequence). DNA for the CDR3: TGTGCCAGCAGTTTACAGGGGCCAAATGAAAAACTGTTTTTT. The encoded protein is CASSLQGPNEKLFF.

This chain uses TRBV6-1 with TRBJ2-7; TRBD2 matches 10 bases. Germline V gene data show CDR1 as MNHNS and CDR2 as SASEGT. This CDR3 is 13 amino acids long. V was pared by 9 bases and J by 2 bases, with 4 bases of the junction left unmatched. In DNA form, the CDR3 reads TGTGCCAGTATAGCGGGAGGTCCCTACGAGCAGTACTTC. Its protein is CASIAGGPYEQYF.

About this clone: Other DNA sequences within the sample encode an identical CDR3. The genes are TRBV29-1 and TRBJ2-7; D remains ambiguous. The CDR3 spans 12 residues. Looked up from germline, CDR1 is SQVTM and CDR2 is ANQGSEA. V lost 1 base to trimming and J lost 3 bases, with 7 bases between them. The CDR3 protein is CSVEGVGYEQYF. As DNA, the CDR3 is TGCAGCGTTGAAGGGGTCGGCTACGAGCAGTACTTC.

The genes are TRBV5-6 and TRBJ2-2, with 9 bases fitting TRBD1. Germline V gene lookup returns CDR1 SGHDT and CDR2 YYEEEE. The CDR3 extends over 15 amino acids. V lost 4 bases, J lost 6 bases, and 7 bases stayed unmatched. The CDR3 DNA reads as TGTGCCAGCAGCGGGGACAGGGAATGGGCCGGGGAGCTGTTTTTT. Translating it yields CASSGDREWAGELFF.

A remark on this clone: The same CDR3 arises from other DNA sequences in this sample as well. The chain is built from TRBV28 and TRBJ2-3; TRBD2 aligns across 9 bases. The V segment lost 1 base and the J segment 6 bases; nucleotides outside the gene matches: 5. The germline V gene encodes CDR1 MDHEN and CDR2 SYDVKM. There are 15 residues in the CDR3. The CDR3 here is CASSLLAGGPDTQYF. The CDR3 nucleotides read TGTGCCAGCAGTTTATTGGCGGGGGGGCCTGATACGCAGTATTTT.

This clone was seen only once. The chain joins TRBV19 to TRBJ1-5; the D gene is possibly TRBD1 (5 bases). Per the germline V gene, CDR1 is LNHDA and CDR2 is SQIVND (reference sequence). Trimming removed 3 bases from V and 4 bases from J, with 16 bases in between. CDR3 size: 16 residues. CDR3 in DNA: TGTGCCAGTAGTATCCGGGGGAGGGAGGAGAATCAGCCCCAGCATTTT. Encoded protein: CASSIRGREENQPQHF.

The chain joins TRBV19 to TRBJ1-5; TRBD1 aligns across 9 bases. The CDR3 extends over 14 amino acids. V gave up 7 bases and J gave up 7 bases; unmatched junction bases: 8. Germline V gene lookup returns CDR1 LNHDA and CDR2 SQIVND (reference sequence). This CDR3 is CASTGTGSGQPQHF. CDR3 sequence (DNA): TGTGCCAGTACGGGGACAGGGTCGGGCCAGCCCCAGCATTTT. Full variable domain (remainder filled in from reference TRBV19 and TRBJ1-5): DGGITQSPKYLFRKEGQNVTLSCEQNLNHDAMYWYRQDPGQGLRLIYYSQIVNDFQKGDIAEGYSVSREKKESFPLTVTSAQKNPTAFYLCASTGTGSGQPQHFGDGTRLSIL.

This chain joins TRBV5-4 and TRBJ2-7; D perhaps matches TRBD2 (6 bases). The germline V and J ends were trimmed by 4 bases and 4 bases, with 18 bases remaining between them. Germline CDR1 SGHNT, CDR2 YYREEE (reference sequence). This CDR3 is built from 15 residues. CDR3 DNA sequence: TGTGCCAGCAGCGTACACGGGGGTTCGACTTACGAGCAGTACTTC. Residues: CASSVHGGSTYEQYF.

The rearrangement uses TRBV30 and TRBJ2-5; TRBD1 might be the D (5 bases). Trimming stripped 3 bases from V and 4 bases from J, with 15 bases between. Per germline, CDR1 GTSNPN and CDR2 SVGIG (reference sequence). The CDR3 length is 14 residues. The chain's CDR3 is CAWSAGSGRETQYF. The DNA of the CDR3 is TGTGCCTGGAGCGCAGGGTCCGGCAGAGAGACCCAGTACTTC.

The chain's CDR3 is CASSFREVIGNEQFF. The CDR3 DNA reads as TGTGCCAGCAGTTTCCGGGAGGTCATTGGCAATGAGCAGTTCTTC. The chain links TRBV6-6 to TRBJ2-1; 7 bases match TRBD2. The CDR3 contains 15 residues. V lost 4 bases, J lost 6 bases, and 9 bases stayed unmatched. In germline, CDR1 is MNHNY, CDR2 SVGAGI (reference sequence).

A remark on this clone: This specimen includes other DNA sequences encoding the same CDR3. The chain is built from TRBV27 and TRBJ2-2; D perhaps matches TRBD1 (5 bases). CDR3 length: 13 amino acids. Between the trimmed V and J ends, which lost 8 bases and 1 base, there was a span of 8 bases. Germline lookup yields CDR1 MNHEY and CDR2 SMNVEV (reference sequence). CDR3 nucleotide sequence: TGTGCCAGCCGCCAGGGGAACACCGGGGAGCTGTTTTTT. It yields the protein CASRQGNTGELFF.

J is TRBJ1-3 and V is TRBV4-1; 7 bases line up with TRBD1. The CDR3 contains 15 residues. The ends lost 0 bases at V and 6 bases at J; junction bases unmatched: 5. CDR1 is MGHRA and CDR2 is YSYEKL in the germline V gene. The CDR3 nucleotides are TGCGCCAGCAGCCAAGATTTTACAGGGGAAAACACCATATATTTT. It specifies CASSQDFTGENTIYF.